Listed below are T cell receptor beta chains from one sample, sequenced in a study of CD8+ T cells in alopecia areata. Profiling relied on immunoSEQ multiplex PCR, and the TCRdb table lists in-frame clones only, not all of them. The profile covers approximately 150,000 clones, with 87% appearing a single time and about 14% taken by the ten largest. The sequencing here drew on CD8+ T cells sorted from blood, taken at week 0. The receptor set was obtained from a human donor with alopecia areata. Each CDR3 is given with its conserved first and last residue. Fields, in order: CDR3 protein, V gene, J gene.

CDR3aa: CASSQDSLDTQYF; v_gene: TRBV14; j_gene: TRBJ2-3
CDR3aa: CASSLWDGYEQYF; v_gene: TRBV7-6; j_gene: TRBJ2-7
CDR3aa: CASSGGQSYEQYF; v_gene: TRBV7-9; j_gene: TRBJ2-7
CDR3aa: CASSFQGANYEQYF; v_gene: TRBV27; j_gene: TRBJ2-7
CDR3aa: CSVEDWDTSYEQYF; v_gene: TRBV29-1; j_gene: TRBJ2-7
CDR3aa: CASSFLKETGGGYNYGYTF; v_gene: TRBV7-9; j_gene: TRBJ1-2
CDR3aa: CASNFDSPFSGANVLTF; v_gene: TRBV5-6; j_gene: TRBJ2-6
CDR3aa: CASILGAGDTQYF; v_gene: TRBV25-1; j_gene: TRBJ2-3
CDR3aa: CASSLSPAGGPGAQYF; v_gene: TRBV7-6; j_gene: TRBJ2-5
CDR3aa: CASILLNSGGYEQYF; v_gene: TRBV27; j_gene: TRBJ2-7
CDR3aa: CASGESNEQYF; v_gene: TRBV7-6; j_gene: TRBJ2-7
CDR3aa: CASSLAGGNNEQFF; v_gene: TRBV7-2; j_gene: TRBJ2-1
CDR3aa: CASGVGLAPYEQYF; v_gene: TRBV23-1; j_gene: TRBJ2-7
CDR3aa: CASSPTAGLYEQYF; v_gene: TRBV5-4; j_gene: TRBJ2-7